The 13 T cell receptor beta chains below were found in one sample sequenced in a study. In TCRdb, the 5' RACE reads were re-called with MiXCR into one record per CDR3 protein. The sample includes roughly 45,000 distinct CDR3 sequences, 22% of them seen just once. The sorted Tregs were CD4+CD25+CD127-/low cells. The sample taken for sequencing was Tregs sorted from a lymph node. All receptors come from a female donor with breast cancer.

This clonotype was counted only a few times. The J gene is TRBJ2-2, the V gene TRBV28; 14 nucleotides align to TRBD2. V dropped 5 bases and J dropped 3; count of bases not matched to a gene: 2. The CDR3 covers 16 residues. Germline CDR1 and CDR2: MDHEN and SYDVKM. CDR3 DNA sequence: TGTGCCAGCAGTGGGACTAGCGGGAGTTACACCGGGGAGCTGTTTTTT. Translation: CASSGTSGSYTGELFF.

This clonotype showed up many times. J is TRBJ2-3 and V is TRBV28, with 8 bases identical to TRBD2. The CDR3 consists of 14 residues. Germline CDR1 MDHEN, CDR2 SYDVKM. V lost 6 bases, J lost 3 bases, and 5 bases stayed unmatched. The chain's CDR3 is CASRSGRGTDTQYF. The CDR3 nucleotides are TGTGCCAGCAGGAGCGGGAGAGGGACAGATACGCAGTATTTT.

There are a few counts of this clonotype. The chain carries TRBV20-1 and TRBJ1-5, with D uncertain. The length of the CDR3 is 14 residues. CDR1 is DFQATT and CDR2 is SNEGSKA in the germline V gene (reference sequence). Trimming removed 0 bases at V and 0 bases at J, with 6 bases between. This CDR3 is CSAREQHSNQPQHF. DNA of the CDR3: TGCAGTGCTAGAGAACAGCATAGCAATCAGCCCCAGCATTTT.

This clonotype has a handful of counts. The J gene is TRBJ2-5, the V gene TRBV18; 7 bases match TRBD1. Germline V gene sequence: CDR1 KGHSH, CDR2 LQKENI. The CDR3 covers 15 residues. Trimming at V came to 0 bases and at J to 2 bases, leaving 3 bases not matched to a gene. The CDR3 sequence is CASSPPGQKQETQYF. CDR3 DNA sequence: TGTGCCAGCTCACCACCGGGACAGAAACAAGAGACCCAGTACTTC.

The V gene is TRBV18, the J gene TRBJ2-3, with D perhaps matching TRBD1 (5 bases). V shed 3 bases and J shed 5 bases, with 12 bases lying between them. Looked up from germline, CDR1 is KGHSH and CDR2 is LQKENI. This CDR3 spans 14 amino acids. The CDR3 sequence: CASSPRGREDTQYF. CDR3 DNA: TGTGCCAGCTCACCCCGTGGCAGGGAAGATACGCAGTATTTT.

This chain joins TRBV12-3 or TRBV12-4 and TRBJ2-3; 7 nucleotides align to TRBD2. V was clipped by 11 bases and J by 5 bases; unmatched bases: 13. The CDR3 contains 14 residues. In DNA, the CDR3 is TGTGCCTCTAAACCGGGACTAAAACTAGATACGCAGTATTTT. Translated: CASKPGLKLDTQYF.

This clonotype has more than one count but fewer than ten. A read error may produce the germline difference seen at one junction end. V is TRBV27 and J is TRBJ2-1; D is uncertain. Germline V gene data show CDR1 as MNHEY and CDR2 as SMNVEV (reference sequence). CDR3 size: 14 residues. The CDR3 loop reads CATGLEGAYSEQFF. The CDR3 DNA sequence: TGTGCCACCGGTCTTGAAGGTGCCTACAGTGAGCAGTTCTTC.

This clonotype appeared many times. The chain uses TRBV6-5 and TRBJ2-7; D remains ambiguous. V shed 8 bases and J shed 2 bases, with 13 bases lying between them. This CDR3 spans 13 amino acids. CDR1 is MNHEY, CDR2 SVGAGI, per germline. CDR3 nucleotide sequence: TGTGCCAGCTCTCAGTCCCATCCCTACGAGCAGTACTTC. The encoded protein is CASSQSHPYEQYF.

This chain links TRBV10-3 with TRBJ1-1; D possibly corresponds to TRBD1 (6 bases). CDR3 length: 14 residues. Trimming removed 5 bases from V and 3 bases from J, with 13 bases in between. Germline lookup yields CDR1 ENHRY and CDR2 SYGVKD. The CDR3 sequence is CAISFTGSDTEAFF. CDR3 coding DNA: TGTGCCATCAGTTTTACAGGGTCGGACACTGAAGCTTTCTTT.

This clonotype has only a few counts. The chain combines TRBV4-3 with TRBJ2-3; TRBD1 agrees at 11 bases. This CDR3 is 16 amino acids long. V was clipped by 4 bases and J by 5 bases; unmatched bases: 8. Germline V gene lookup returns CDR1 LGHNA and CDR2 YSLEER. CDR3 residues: CASSRTRTGGGDTQYF. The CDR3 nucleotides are TGCGCCAGCAGCCGGACCCGGACAGGGGGCGGAGATACGCAGTATTTT.

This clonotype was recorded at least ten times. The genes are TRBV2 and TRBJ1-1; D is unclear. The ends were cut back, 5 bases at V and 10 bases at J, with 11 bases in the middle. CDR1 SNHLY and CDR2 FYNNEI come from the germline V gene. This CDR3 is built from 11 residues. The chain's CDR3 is CASSLNSAAFF. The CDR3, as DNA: TGTGCCAGCAGTTTAAACAGCGCAGCTTTCTTT.

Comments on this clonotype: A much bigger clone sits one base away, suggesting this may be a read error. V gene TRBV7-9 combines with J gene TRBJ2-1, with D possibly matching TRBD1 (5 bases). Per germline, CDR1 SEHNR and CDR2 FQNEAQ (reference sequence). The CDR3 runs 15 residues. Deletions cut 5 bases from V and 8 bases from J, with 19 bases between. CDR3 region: CASSPASQGADEQFF. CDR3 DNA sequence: TGTGCCAGCAGCCCCGCATCCCAGGGTGCGGATGAGCAGTTCTTC.

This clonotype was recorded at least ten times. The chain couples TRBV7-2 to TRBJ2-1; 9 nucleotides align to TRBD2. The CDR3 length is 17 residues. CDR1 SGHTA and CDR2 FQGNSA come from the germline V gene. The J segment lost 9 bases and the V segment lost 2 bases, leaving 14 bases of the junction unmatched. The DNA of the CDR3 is TGTGCCAGCAGCTTACGGGGCGGGAGGGCTCTCGAGAGTGAGCAGTTCTTC. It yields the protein CASSLRGGRALESEQFF.